This is a list of T cell receptor beta chains from one sample in a study of T cell changes during pregnancy in multiple sclerosis. Some clones are missing from TCRdb's copy, which holds only in-frame ones; the method was immunoSEQ multiplex PCR. The data contain about 73,000 clones, 85% to 95% of them seen just once; the ten biggest clones take up less than 3.5%. The sequencing used peripheral blood, collected in the third trimester of pregnancy. The receptor set was obtained from a female donor in good health, enrolled as a control in a pregnancy study. The CDR3 runs from the conserved cysteine through the conserved F or W. D genes are given only for firm matches. Some rows mark clone size as missing; the rest say once, few, many or name a class of expanded clone.

D gene	V gene	clone size	J gene	CDR3 DNA	CDR3 protein
TRBD2	TRBV4-3	.	TRBJ2-1	TGCGCCAGCAGCCAAGGCGGGAGTGGGGCCGAGCAGTTCTTC	CASSQGGSGAEQFF
.	TRBV5-1	.	TRBJ1-2	TGCGCCAGCAGCTTGGACAGGGCGGACTATGGCTACACCTTC	CASSLDRADYGYTF
TRBD2	TRBV5-1	.	TRBJ2-3	TGCGCCAGCAGCTTCCCGGGACTAGCGGGGGGGCGGCATACGCAGTATTTT	CASSFPGLAGGRHTQYF
TRBD2	TRBV11-2	.	TRBJ2-7	TGTGCCAGCAGCTTAGTAGCGGGGGTCCCCGAGCAGTACTTC	CASSLVAGVPEQYF
.	TRBV28	.	TRBJ2-7	TGTGCCAGCAGTCTAAGACAGCCACTTTCCTACGAGCAGTACTTC	CASSLRQPLSYEQYF
.	TRBV7-9	.	TRBJ2-2	TGTGCCAGCAGTGGGACTCGAAGTACCGGGGAGCTGTTTTTT	CASSGTRSTGELFF
TRBD2	TRBV4-1	.	TRBJ2-7	TGCGCCAGCAGGCCACTAGCGGAAGAACGCGAGCAGTACTTC	CASRPLAEEREQYF
.	TRBV5-6	.	TRBJ2-3	TGTGCCAGCAGCCCAGAGACCCGGACTAGCACAGATACGCAGTATTTT	CASSPETRTSTDTQYF
.	TRBV28	.	TRBJ2-1	TGTGCCCACCTCCCCAGCGACAGCTCCTACAATGAGCAGTTCTTC	CAHLPSDSSYNEQFF
TRBD1	TRBV7-9	.	TRBJ2-1	TGTGCCAGCAGCCCCCTTCCGACGTCGGACAGGGATAATGAGCAGTTCTTC	CASSPLPTSDRDNEQFF
.	TRBV11-1	.	TRBJ2-3	TGTGCCAGCAGCGCTAGATTTTCAGATACGCAGTATTTT	CASSARFSDTQYF
TRBD1	TRBV7-9	.	TRBJ2-7	TGTGCCAGCAGCTACGGACAGGGCTCCTACGAGCAGTACTTC	CASSYGQGSYEQYF
.	TRBV4-1	few	TRBJ1-2	TGCGCCAGCAGCCAAGAGGTAGCCGCTAACTATGGCTACACCTTC	CASSQEVAANYGYTF
TRBD1	TRBV10-3	.	TRBJ1-2	TGTGCCATCACCGATCGACAGGGTGATGGCTACACCTTC	CAITDRQGDGYTF
TRBD2	TRBV6-1	few	TRBJ2-5	TGTGCCAGCGAGACTAGCGGGGGGTCGGGGGAGACCCAGTACTTC	CASETSGGSGETQYF
TRBD2	TRBV7-9	.	TRBJ2-1	TGTGCCAGCAGACACACAGCGGGAGATGAGCAGTTCTTC	CASRHTAGDEQFF
TRBD1	TRBV2	.	TRBJ1-2	TGTGCCAGCAGTGTAGGACAGGGGACGGGGGGCTACACCTTC	CASSVGQGTGGYTF
.	TRBV6-5	.	TRBJ2-3	TGTGCCAGCAGTTTAGGAGGGGGGGCGGATACGCAGTATTTT	CASSLGGGADTQYF
TRBD2	TRBV11-1	once	TRBJ2-5	TGTGCCAGCAGTATTAGGCTGGCTAGCGGGACAGAGACCCAGTACTTC	CASSIRLASGTETQYF
.	TRBV28	once	TRBJ1-2	TGTGCCAGCAGTTTTCCCCGCGGGGCGGGGGGCTACACCTTC	CASSFPRGAGGYTF
.	TRBV5-1	.	TRBJ1-1	TGCGCCAGCAGCCCACCGGGAGATGAAGCTTTCTTT	CASSPPGDEAFF
TRBD2	TRBV5-1	.	TRBJ2-3	TGCGCCAGCAGCCTCGGGACTAGCCGGGATACGCAGTATTTT	CASSLGTSRDTQYF
TRBD2	TRBV19	.	TRBJ2-1	TGTGCCAGTACCCCGACTAGCGGCTCCTACAATGAGCAGTTCTTC	CASTPTSGSYNEQFF
.	TRBV28	once	TRBJ1-5	TGTGCCAGCACTACCCTAGGAGTGGCGGGCAATCAGCCCCAGCATTTT	CASTTLGVAGNQPQHF
TRBD1	TRBV6-5	.	TRBJ1-3	TGTGCCAGCAGGGCGACAGGGAGGGGAAACACCATATATTTT	CASRATGRGNTIYF
TRBD1	TRBV6-1	.	TRBJ1-1	TGTGCCAGCATTTGGACAGGGCCGAACACTGAAGCTTTCTTT	CASIWTGPNTEAFF
TRBD1	TRBV19	.	TRBJ2-7	TGTGCCAGTAGTGAGCGGCAGGGGGTCGCCTACGAGCAGTACTTC	CASSERQGVAYEQYF
.	TRBV7-8	.	TRBJ2-3	TGTGCCAGCAGCTTTAGCGGACCCACAGATACGCAGTATTTT	CASSFSGPTDTQYF
TRBD1	TRBV6-5	.	TRBJ2-3	TGTGCCAGCAGCGACAGGGGGTCGGCTGATACGCAGTATTTT	CASSDRGSADTQYF
TRBD1	TRBV2	.	TRBJ2-7	TGTGCCAGCTTTTCCGGGACAGGGATCCACGAGCAGTACTTC	CASFSGTGIHEQYF
TRBD1	TRBV28	.	TRBJ2-7	TGTGCCAGCAGAATGTCTATTTCGGGACAGCTTCCCTACGAGCAGTACTTC	CASRMSISGQLPYEQYF
.	TRBV18	.	TRBJ2-7	TGTGCCAGCTCACCTGGAGGGGACGCCTACGAGCAGTACTTC	CASSPGGDAYEQYF
TRBD1	TRBV7-8	once	TRBJ2-7	TGTGCCAGCAGCGACCGGGACAGGGGGGTTTACGAGCAGTACTTC	CASSDRDRGVYEQYF
TRBD2	TRBV7-9	.	TRBJ2-5	TGTGCCAGCAGCCCGCTTAGCGGGAGGTTGGAGACCCAGTACTTC	CASSPLSGRLETQYF
.	TRBV29-1	.	TRBJ2-1	TGCAGCGCCGCCCGGACGGGGAGTGTGGATGAGCAGTTCTTC	CSAARTGSVDEQFF
TRBD2	TRBV29-1	.	TRBJ2-1	TGCAGCGTTGAAGGCGGGAGGGCCTGGAATGAGCAGTTCTTC	CSVEGGRAWNEQFF
.	TRBV6-6	.	TRBJ1-4	TGTGCCAGCAGCCAGGGGTCGACTAATGAAAAACTGTTTTTT	CASSQGSTNEKLFF
.	TRBV18	few	TRBJ2-5	TGTGCCAGCTCACCACAGGGGTATAGCCAAGAGACCCAGTACTTC	CASSPQGYSQETQYF
TRBD1	TRBV7-2	.	TRBJ1-2	TGTGCCAGCAGCTTAGGGTCAGGGGGCGGCTACACCTTC	CASSLGSGGGYTF
.	TRBV18	.	TRBJ2-1	TGTGCCAGCTCACCAGTACAGGGTAGGGACAATGAGCAGTTCTTC	CASSPVQGRDNEQFF
.	TRBV28	once	TRBJ2-1	TGTGCCAGCAGCCATCCACCCCTAAATGAGCAGTTCTTC	CASSHPPLNEQFF
TRBD1	TRBV5-1	.	TRBJ1-2	TGCGCCAGCAGCCCTCAACCGGGACAGTATAACTATGGCTACACCTTC	CASSPQPGQYNYGYTF
TRBD2	TRBV27	.	TRBJ2-1	TGTGCCAGCAGTGAAAAGGGAGCCGGGACTAGCGGGAGGGCTGAGCAGTTCTTC	CASSEKGAGTSGRAEQFF
.	TRBV11-2	few	TRBJ2-7	TGTGCCAGCAGCTTAGATCGAGGGTCCGAGCAGTACTTC	CASSLDRGSEQYF
.	TRBV9	.	TRBJ1-1	TGTGCCAGCAGCCCCATTCAAAGGGGAGGGGGAAAAGCTTTCTTT	CASSPIQRGGGKAFF
TRBD2	TRBV28	.	TRBJ2-7	TGTGCCAGCAGCCCATTAGCGGGTTCCTACGAGCAGTACTTC	CASSPLAGSYEQYF
.	TRBV2	.	TRBJ2-3	TGTGCCAGCGGAGGCCCCTCCCATACGCAGTATTTT	CASGGPSHTQYF
.	TRBV6-6	once	TRBJ1-1	TGTGCCAGCAGTTACTCGCGGGAGAACACTGAAGCTTTCTTT	CASSYSRENTEAFF
TRBD2	TRBV6-5	.	TRBJ2-1	TGTGCCAGCAGTTTCCAGACTAGCGGGATTAATTGGGAGCAGTTCTTC	CASSFQTSGINWEQFF
.	TRBV30	.	TRBJ2-3	TGTGCCTGGACCCTGAGAGGGGGTGTCACAGATACGCAGTATTTT	CAWTLRGGVTDTQYF
.	TRBV25-1	.	TRBJ2-1	TGTGCCAGCAGTGAATATGGGGCGACGAGCTCCTACAATGAGCAGTTCTTC	CASSEYGATSSYNEQFF
.	TRBV7-2	.	TRBJ2-1	TGTGCCAGCAGCTTAGTTATTGGGCAGGGATCCTACAATGAGCAGTTCTTC	CASSLVIGQGSYNEQFF
.	TRBV27	.	TRBJ1-3	TGTGCCAGCAGTTCAACAGCTCACCGCTCTGGAAACACCATATATTTT	CASSSTAHRSGNTIYF
TRBD2	TRBV7-3	.	TRBJ2-1	TGTGCCAGCAGCGCCCCGGGGGGGAGCTCCTACAATGAGCAGTTCTTC	CASSAPGGSSYNEQFF
.	TRBV18	.	TRBJ2-7	TGTGCCAGCTCACCACAGAGCAGGGGCTCCTACGAGCAGTACTTC	CASSPQSRGSYEQYF